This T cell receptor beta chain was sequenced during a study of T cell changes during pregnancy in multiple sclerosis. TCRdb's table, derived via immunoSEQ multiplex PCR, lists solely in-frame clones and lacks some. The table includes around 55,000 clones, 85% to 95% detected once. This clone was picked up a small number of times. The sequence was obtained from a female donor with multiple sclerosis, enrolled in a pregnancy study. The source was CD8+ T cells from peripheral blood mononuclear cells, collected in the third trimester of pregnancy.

The CDR3 nucleotides are TGTGCCAGCAGTGAGCGGGAGGGCCCCGGGGAGCTGTTTTTT. It specifies CASSEREGPGELFF. V and J are TRBV6-4 and TRBJ2-2; 9 bases line up with TRBD2. Germline loops: CDR1 MRHNA, CDR2 SNTAGT. The J segment lost 6 bases and the V segment lost 3 bases, leaving 2 bases of the junction unmatched. This CDR3 is 14 amino acids long.